This TCR beta chain was identified during a study of T cell responses to AZD1222 COVID-19 vaccine. With V trimmed by 0 bases and J by 2 bases, 5 bases remained unmatched. The V gene's germline CDR1 is ENHRY and CDR2 SYGVKD. The CDR3 is made up of 17 amino acids. In the case of this clone: As yet, its antigen is unknown.

Study outcomes and limitations: Increased Spike-specific TCR breadth and depth were observed after two AZD1222 doses.

Clones were read by immunoSEQ multiplex PCR, and TCRdb kept only the in-frame ones, dropping some. The table has some 150,000 clones, almost 85% seen once. This specimen consisted of peripheral blood, obtained 28 days after the second dose of the MenACWY control vaccine. This chain joins TRBV10-3 and TRBJ1-5, with 9 nucleotides matching TRBD1. This receptor was obtained from an adult who received the MenACWY meningococcal vaccine as a control. The CDR3 DNA reads TGTGCCATCAGTGAGTCTATAGGGGACAGGGGCAATCAGCCCCAGCATTTT. Its translation is CAISESIGDRGNQPQHF.